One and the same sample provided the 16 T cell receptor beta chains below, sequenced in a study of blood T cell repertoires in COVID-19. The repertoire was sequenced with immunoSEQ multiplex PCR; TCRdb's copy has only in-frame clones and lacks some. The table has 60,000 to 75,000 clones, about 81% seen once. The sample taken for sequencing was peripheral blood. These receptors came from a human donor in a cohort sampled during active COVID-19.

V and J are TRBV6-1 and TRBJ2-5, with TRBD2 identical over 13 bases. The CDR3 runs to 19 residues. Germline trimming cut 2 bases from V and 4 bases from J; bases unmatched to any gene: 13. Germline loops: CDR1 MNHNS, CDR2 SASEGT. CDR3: CASSETWTSGGSLVETQYF. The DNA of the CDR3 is TGTGCCAGCAGTGAAACCTGGACTAGCGGGGGTTCTTTGGTAGAGACCCAGTACTTC.

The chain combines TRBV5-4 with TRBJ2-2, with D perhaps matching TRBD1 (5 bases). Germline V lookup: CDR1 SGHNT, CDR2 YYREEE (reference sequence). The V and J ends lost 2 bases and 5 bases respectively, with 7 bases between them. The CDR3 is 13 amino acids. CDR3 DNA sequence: TGTGCCAGCAGCTTTAGGGGAACCGGGGAGCTGTTTTTT. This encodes CASSFRGTGELFF.

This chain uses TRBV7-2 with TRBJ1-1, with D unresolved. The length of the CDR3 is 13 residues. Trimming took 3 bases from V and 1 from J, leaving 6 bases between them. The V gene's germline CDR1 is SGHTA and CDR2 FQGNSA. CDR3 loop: CASSLSSNTEAFF. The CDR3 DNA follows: TGTGCCAGCAGCTTGTCGTCGAACACTGAAGCTTTCTTT.

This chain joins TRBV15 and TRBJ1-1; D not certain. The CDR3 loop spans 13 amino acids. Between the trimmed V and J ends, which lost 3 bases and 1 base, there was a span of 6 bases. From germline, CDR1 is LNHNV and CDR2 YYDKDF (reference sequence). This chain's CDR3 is CATSSSRNTEAFF. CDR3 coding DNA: TGTGCCACCAGCAGCTCCAGGAACACTGAAGCTTTCTTT.

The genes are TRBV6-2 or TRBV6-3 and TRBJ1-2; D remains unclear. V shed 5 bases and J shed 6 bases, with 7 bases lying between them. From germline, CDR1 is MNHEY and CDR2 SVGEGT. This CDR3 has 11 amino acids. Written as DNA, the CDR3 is TGTGCCAGCAGTGTTAGTAATGGCTACACCTTC. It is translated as CASSVSNGYTF.

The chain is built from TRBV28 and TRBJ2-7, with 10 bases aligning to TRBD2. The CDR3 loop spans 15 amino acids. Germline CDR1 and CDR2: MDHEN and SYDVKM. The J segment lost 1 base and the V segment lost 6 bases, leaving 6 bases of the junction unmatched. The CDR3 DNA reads TGTGCCAGCAGCCGCCCGGGACTAGCGTCCTACGAGCAGTACTTC. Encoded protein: CASSRPGLASYEQYF.

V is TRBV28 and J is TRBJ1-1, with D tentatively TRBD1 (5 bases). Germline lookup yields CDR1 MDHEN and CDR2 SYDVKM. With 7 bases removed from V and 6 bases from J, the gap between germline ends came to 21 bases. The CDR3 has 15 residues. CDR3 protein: CASTKRRGVVPEAFF. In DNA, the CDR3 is TGTGCCAGCACCAAAAGACGGGGGGTTGTTCCTGAAGCTTTCTTT.

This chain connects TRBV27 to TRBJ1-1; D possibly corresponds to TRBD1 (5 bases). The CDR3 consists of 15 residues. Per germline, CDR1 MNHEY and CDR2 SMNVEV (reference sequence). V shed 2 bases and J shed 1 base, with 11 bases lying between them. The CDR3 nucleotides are TGTGCCAGCAGTTTAGATGGGGGGGGGAACACTGAAGCTTTCTTT. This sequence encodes CASSLDGGGNTEAFF.

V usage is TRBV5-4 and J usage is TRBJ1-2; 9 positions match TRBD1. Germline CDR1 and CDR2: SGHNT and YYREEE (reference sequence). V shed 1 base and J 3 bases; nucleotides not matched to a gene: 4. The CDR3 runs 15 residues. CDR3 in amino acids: CASSLPGQGYYGYTF. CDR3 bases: TGTGCCAGCAGCTTGCCGGGACAGGGATACTATGGCTACACCTTC.

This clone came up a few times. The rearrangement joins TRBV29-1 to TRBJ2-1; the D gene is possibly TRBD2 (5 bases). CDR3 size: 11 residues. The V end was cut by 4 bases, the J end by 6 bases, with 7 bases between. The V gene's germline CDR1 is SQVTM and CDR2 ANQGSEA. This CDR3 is CSVAAGNEQFF. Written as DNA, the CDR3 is TGCAGCGTTGCGGCGGGCAATGAGCAGTTCTTC.

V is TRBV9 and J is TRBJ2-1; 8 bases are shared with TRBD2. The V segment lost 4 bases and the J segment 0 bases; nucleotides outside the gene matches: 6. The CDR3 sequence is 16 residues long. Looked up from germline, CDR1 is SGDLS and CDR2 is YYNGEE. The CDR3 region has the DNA TGTGCCAGCAGCTTTGCTAGCGGGCTCTCCTACAATGAGCAGTTCTTC. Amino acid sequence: CASSFASGLSYNEQFF.

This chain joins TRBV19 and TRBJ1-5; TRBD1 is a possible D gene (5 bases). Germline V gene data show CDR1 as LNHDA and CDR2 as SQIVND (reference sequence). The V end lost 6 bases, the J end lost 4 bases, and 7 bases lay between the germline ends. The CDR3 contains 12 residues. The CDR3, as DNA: TGTGCCAGTAGGGGACTTAATCAGCCCCAGCATTTT. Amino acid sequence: CASRGLNQPQHF.

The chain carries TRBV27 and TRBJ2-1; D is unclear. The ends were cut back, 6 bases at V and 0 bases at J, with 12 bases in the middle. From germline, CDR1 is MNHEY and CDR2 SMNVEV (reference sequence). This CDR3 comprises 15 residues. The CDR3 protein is CASRYTEFSYNEQFF. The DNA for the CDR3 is TGTGCCAGCAGATACACAGAATTCTCCTACAATGAGCAGTTCTTC.

The CDR3: CASSRAEGYEQYF. Written as DNA, the CDR3 is TGTGCCAGCAGCCGCGCGGAGGGGTACGAGCAGTACTTC. The rearrangement links TRBV11-3 to TRBJ2-7, with a possible D match to TRBD2 (6 bases). The V gene's germline CDR1 is SGHNT and CDR2 YENEEA. Trimming stripped 5 bases from V and 4 bases from J, with 12 bases between. The CDR3 totals 13 residues.

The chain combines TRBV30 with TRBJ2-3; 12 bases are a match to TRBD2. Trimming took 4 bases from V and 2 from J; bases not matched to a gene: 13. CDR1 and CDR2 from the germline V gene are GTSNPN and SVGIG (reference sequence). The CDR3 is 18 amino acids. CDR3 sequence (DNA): TGTGCCTGGACTGACGCTAGCGGGGGGGCTATATACACAGATACGCAGTATTTT. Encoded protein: CAWTDASGGAIYTDTQYF.

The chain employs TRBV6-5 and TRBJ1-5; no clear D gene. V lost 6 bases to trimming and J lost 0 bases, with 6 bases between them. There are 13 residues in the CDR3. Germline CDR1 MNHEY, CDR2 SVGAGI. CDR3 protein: CASRSYSNQPQHF. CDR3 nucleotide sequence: TGTGCCAGCAGATCCTATAGCAATCAGCCCCAGCATTTT.